The clone carrying this TCR beta chain has a single count. The authors loaded about 200 ng DNA, some 32,000 T cell genomes, into sorted-subset replicate PCRs. The method was immunoSEQ multiplex PCR; TCRdb's version includes in-frame clones alone and lacks a portion of them. Here the sample spans millions of clones, roughly 95% being singletons. This sample is drawn from a study of shared clonotypes between healthy human individuals. Germline V gene sequence: CDR1 SGDLS, CDR2 YYNGEE. V was shortened by 5 bases and J by 0 bases, with 21 bases between the two germline ends. This CDR3 region has 17 residues.

This sequence originates from a man aged 18 to 30 in good health. Sequenced: naive CD4+ T cells sorted from blood. Noted subset: CD45RA+ positively selected. The chain is built from TRBV9 and TRBJ2-7; D may match TRBD1 or TRBD2 (6 bases each). CDR3 nucleotide sequence: TGTGCCAGCAGAGTCCGGAAGGGGGGAAAAAGCTCCTACGAGCAGTACTTC. Its protein product is CASRVRKGGKSSYEQYF. The entire variable domain, with the rest obtained from reference TRBV9 and TRBJ2-7, is as follows: DSGVTQTPKHLITATGQRVTLRCSPRSGDLSVYWYQQSLDQGLQFLIQYYNGEERAKGNILERFSAQQFPDLHSELNLSSLELGDSALYFCASRVRKGGKSSYEQYFGPGTRLTVT.